The clone carrying this T cell receptor beta chain has only one observation. Sequencing used immunoSEQ multiplex PCR; TCRdb keeps in-frame clones, though not all of them. Of around 95,000 clones listed, approximately 80% are singletons. Germline V gene data show CDR1 as SGDLS and CDR2 as YYNGEE. V was trimmed by 4 bases and J by 2 bases, leaving 17 bases between them. This CDR3 is built from 16 residues. The sample originates from a study of blood T cell repertoires in COVID-19. Overall study: The cDNA or gDNA used as material had been derived from T cells, B-cell-depleted T cells, or PBMCs.

Sequencing input: peripheral blood. This receptor was identified in a man aged 65-85 years with active or convalescent COVID-19. The V call is TRBV9, the J call TRBJ2-3, with TRBD2 as a possible D gene (6 bases). The CDR3 reads CASSPTRGEVTDTQYF. For the CDR3, the DNA is TGTGCCAGCAGCCCTACCCGCGGGGAGGTCACAGATACGCAGTATTTT. Full variable domain (outside the CDR3, taken from reference TRBV9 and TRBJ2-3): DSGVTQTPKHLITATGQRVTLRCSPRSGDLSVYWYQQSLDQGLQFLIQYYNGEERAKGNILERFSAQQFPDLHSELNLSSLELGDSALYFCASSPTRGEVTDTQYFGPGTRLTVL.